Listed below are T cell receptor beta chains from one sample, sequenced in a study of blood T cell repertoires in COVID-19. The table came from immunoSEQ multiplex PCR; TCRdb's copy has only in-frame clones and leaves some out. The sample has 350,000 to 450,000 clones, roughly 86% seen once. Input material: PBMCs or T cells enriched from blood (not recorded which). These receptors all come from a woman aged 25 to 39 who had recovered from COVID-19. The CDR3 runs from the conserved cysteine through the conserved F or W. The D gene is left open where the match is weak. Rows give clone size only sometimes, using once, few, many, or a class for an expanded clone.

D: .
J: TRBJ1-3
V: TRBV30
size: few
length: 12
DNA: TGTGCCTGGAAGAGGGCTATAAACACCATATATTTT
CDR3: CAWKRAINTIYF

D: TRBD1
J: TRBJ2-7
V: TRBV5-1
size: .
length: 16
DNA: TGCGCCAGCAGCTTGCCTCCGGGACAGATCTCCTACGAGCAGTACTTC
CDR3: CASSLPPGQISYEQYF

D: .
J: TRBJ1-6
V: TRBV3-1/TRBV3-2
size: .
length: 15
DNA: TGTGCCAGCAGCCCCACCTCGGGGAGAGAAACACCCCTCCACTTT
CDR3: CASSPTSGRETPLHF

D: TRBD1
J: TRBJ1-1
V: TRBV30
size: .
length: 13
DNA: TGTGCCTGGGGGGACAGTAGGAACACTGAAGCTTTCTTT
CDR3: CAWGDSRNTEAFF

D: .
J: TRBJ1-5
V: TRBV19
size: .
length: 14
DNA: TGTGCCAGTACCACCGGTCCGGGCAATCAGCCCCAGCATTTT
CDR3: CASTTGPGNQPQHF

D: TRBD1
J: TRBJ1-3
V: TRBV10-3
size: .
length: 14
DNA: TGTGCCATCAGAAAACAGGGGGTTGGAAACACCATATATTTT
CDR3: CAIRKQGVGNTIYF

D: TRBD1
J: TRBJ1-1
V: TRBV19
size: few
length: 14
DNA: TGTGCCAGTCTATACGACAGGGCGACCACTGAAGCTTTCTTT
CDR3: CASLYDRATTEAFF

D: .
J: TRBJ2-5
V: TRBV12-5
size: .
length: 14
DNA: TGTGCTAGTGGTTTCTGGTCGCGTCAAGAGACCCAGTACTTC
CDR3: CASGFWSRQETQYF

D: .
J: TRBJ1-4
V: TRBV10-3
size: once
length: 12
DNA: TGTGCCATCAGCGCCCGACAGGAAAAACTGTTTTTT
CDR3: CAISARQEKLFF

D: .
J: TRBJ1-2
V: TRBV6-1
size: .
length: 15
DNA: TGTGCCAGCAGTGAGTCAAGGGGCCGAGGCTATGGCTACACCTTC
CDR3: CASSESRGRGYGYTF

D: .
J: TRBJ2-1
V: TRBV11-2
size: .
length: 12
DNA: TGTGCCAGCAGCCACTATAAGGTTGAGCAGTTCTTC
CDR3: CASSHYKVEQFF

D: .
J: TRBJ2-3
V: TRBV6-6
size: .
length: 14
DNA: TGTGCCAGCAGCTCGGCTAGGGGTACAGATACGCAGTATTTT
CDR3: CASSSARGTDTQYF

D: TRBD1
J: TRBJ2-7
V: TRBV11-2
size: .
length: 16
DNA: TGTGCCAGCAGCTTAGGCCATCACAGGGGGTCGGGCGAGCAGTACTTC
CDR3: CASSLGHHRGSGEQYF

D: .
J: TRBJ2-1
V: TRBV24-1
size: .
length: 14
DNA: TGTGCCACCAGTGATTTAGGCCTAGCGCCCGAGCAGTTCTTC
CDR3: CATSDLGLAPEQFF

D: .
J: TRBJ1-3
V: TRBV15
size: .
length: 15
DNA: TGTGCCACCAGCAGAGACCCTAGCTCTGGAAACACCATATATTTT
CDR3: CATSRDPSSGNTIYF

D: TRBD2
J: TRBJ2-3
V: TRBV2
size: .
length: 14
DNA: TGTGCCAGCCAAAGCGGGGGGCCTTGGGATACGCAGTATTTT
CDR3: CASQSGGPWDTQYF

D: TRBD1
J: TRBJ1-4
V: TRBV6-5
size: .
length: 14
DNA: TGTGCCAGCAGCGACAGGGCAGATAATGAAAAACTGTTTTTT
CDR3: CASSDRADNEKLFF

D: TRBD2
J: TRBJ2-7
V: TRBV13
size: .
length: 17
DNA: TGTGCCAGCAGCCGGAACGGGGGGGGACTAGCCGGCTACGAGCAGTACTTC
CDR3: CASSRNGGGLAGYEQYF

D: .
J: TRBJ2-7
V: TRBV28
size: .
length: 14
DNA: TGTGCCAGCAGTTTATGGGCCGACCGGAGCGAGCAGTACTTC
CDR3: CASSLWADRSEQYF

D: .
J: TRBJ2-7
V: TRBV6-5
size: .
length: 11
DNA: TGTGCCAGCAAGGTCGGGTACGAGCAGTACTTC
CDR3: CASKVGYEQYF